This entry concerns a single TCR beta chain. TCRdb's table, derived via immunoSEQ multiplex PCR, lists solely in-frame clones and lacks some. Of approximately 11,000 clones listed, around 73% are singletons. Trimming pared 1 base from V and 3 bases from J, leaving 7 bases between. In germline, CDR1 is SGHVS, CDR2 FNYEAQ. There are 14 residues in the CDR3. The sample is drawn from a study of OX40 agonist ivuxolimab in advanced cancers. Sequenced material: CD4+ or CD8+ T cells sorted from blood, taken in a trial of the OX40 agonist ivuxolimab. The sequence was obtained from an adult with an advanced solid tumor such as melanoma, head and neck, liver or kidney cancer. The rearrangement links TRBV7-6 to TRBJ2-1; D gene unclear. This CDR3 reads CASSLGALYNEQFF. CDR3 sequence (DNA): TGTGCCAGCAGCTTAGGGGCGCTCTACAATGAGCAGTTCTTC.